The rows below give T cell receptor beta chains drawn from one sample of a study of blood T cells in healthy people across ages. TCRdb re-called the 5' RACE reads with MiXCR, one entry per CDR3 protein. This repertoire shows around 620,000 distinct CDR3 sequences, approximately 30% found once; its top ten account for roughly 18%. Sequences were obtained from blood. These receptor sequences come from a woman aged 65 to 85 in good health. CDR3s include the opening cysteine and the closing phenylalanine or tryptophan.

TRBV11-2	CASSSRGVEAYEQYF
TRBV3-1	CASSLPGQGHNEQFF
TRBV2	CASRPGPANYGYTF
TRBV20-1	CSARSATEAFF
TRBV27	CASSRTSGGFETQYF
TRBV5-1	CASSLISGVYQETQYF
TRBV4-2	CASSQGQDRGRDTEAFF
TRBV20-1	CSSRLQREIFSYNEQFF
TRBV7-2	CASSSGSGLSSPLHF
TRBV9	CASSVGGQGGETQYF
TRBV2	CASSFQRETQYF
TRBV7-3	CASSLDGVHEQFF
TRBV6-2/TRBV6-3	CASSYGGGQPQHF
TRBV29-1	CSAHWDTEAFF
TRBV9	CASSAGPGGVYNEQFF
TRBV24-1	CATSEANYGYTF
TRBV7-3	CASSLTITRADTQYF
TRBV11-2	CASSRNGLAGEETQYF
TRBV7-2	CASSLGTGDTPLHF
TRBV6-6	CASIKRGGETQYF
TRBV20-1	CSARTGRPHIKGGYTF
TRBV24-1	CATSDLGGDVNTGELFF
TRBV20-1	CSALRPPYEQYF
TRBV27	CASSFRPGQGAYEQYF
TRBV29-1	CSVARGSEAFF
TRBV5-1	CASTLGGADTQYF
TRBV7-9	CASSLTGTGAERLFF
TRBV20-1	CSARVQGGRETQYF
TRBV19	CASSGGVLAQETQYF
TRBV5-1	CASNPGGPTFDEQFF
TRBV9	CASGTRNTIYF
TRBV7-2	CASRPRGMNTEAFF
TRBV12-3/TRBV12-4	CASSLYGQPKGTF
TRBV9	CASSVATTGTAFF
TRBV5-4	CASRQTSAAYGYTF
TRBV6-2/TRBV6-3	CASRRPRSGGANEQFF
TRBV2	CASSSAGTSKGTQYF
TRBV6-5	CASSYKTGTTNEQFF
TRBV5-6	CASSIFGTGLNTEAFF
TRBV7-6	CASSPSQGSYNVQFF
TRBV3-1	CASSRGDRENGYTF
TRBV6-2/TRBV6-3	CASRTDRRGIQYF
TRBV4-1	CASSLTGLSSGDTQYF
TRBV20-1	CSAESPGQTSGNTIYF
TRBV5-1	CASSPPGAVYNTGELFF
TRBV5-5	CASSLGVPGQGFEQYF
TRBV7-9	CASSEQGIGTEAFF